This T cell receptor beta chain was sequenced in a study of Ad26.COV2.S vaccination and SARS-CoV-2 variants. Study findings and constraints: Individuals receiving vaccine had higher spike-specific TCR breadth than placebo recipients did.

The data were produced by immunoSEQ multiplex PCR, yet TCRdb's version contains in-frame clones alone and is incomplete. The table lists approximately 300,000 clones, 85% to 90% of them singletons. Turning to this clone: The antigen is unknown.

Trimming at V came to 2 bases and at J to 6 bases, leaving 14 bases not matched to a gene. CDR3 length equals 17 residues. In germline, CDR1 is SGHRS, CDR2 YFSETQ. Treatment here: around 19 received Ad26.COV2.S at low or high dose, single or two shots; 5 received placebo; per-sample allocation not given. Sampling was done on day 63 after the first vaccine or placebo injection. The rearrangement joins TRBV5-1 to TRBJ1-2, with TRBD1 matching 9 bases. The sequence came from a person between 18 and 59 years old who received the Ad26.COV2.S COVID-19 vaccine or a placebo. Sequenced here: peripheral blood, sampled in a trial of Ad26.COV2.S vaccine versus placebo. CDR3 loop: CASSFPGQGGYIDGYTF. The CDR3 DNA sequence: TGCGCCAGCAGCTTTCCGGGACAGGGAGGTTATATTGATGGCTACACCTTC.